Listed below are T cell receptor beta chains from one sample, sequenced in a study of prognosis after radiotherapy for stage I lung cancer. TCRdb used MiXCR to reprocess the multiplex PCR reads, holding one entry per CDR3 protein. This sample has 45,000 to 70,000 distinct CDR3 sequences; about a quarter occur once, and the top ten carry around 8.1%. Sequenced here: PBMCs, sampled before or after stereotactic body radiation therapy (not recorded which). The receptors were gathered from a donor over 45 with non-small cell lung cancer. Both conserved end residues are part of each CDR3. A D gene is named only where the DNA matches it firmly. Expanded clones are given a class, and other clones once, few, many or no size at all.

TRBJ2-3	TRBV9	many	NA	TGTGCCAGCAGCTCACCGGGACTCAGCACAGATACGCAGTATTTT	CASSSPGLSTDTQYF
TRBJ2-1	TRBV24-1	NA	TRBD2	TGTGCCACCAGTGATCGGGGGGGCAAGGGTGATGAGCAGTTCTTC	CATSDRGGKGDEQFF
TRBJ2-3	TRBV6-2/TRBV6-3	many	NA	TGTGCCAGCAGTTACTCGACGGGCACAGATACGCAGTATTTT	CASSYSTGTDTQYF
TRBJ2-7	TRBV5-1	many	NA	TGCGCCAGCAGCTTGACGGAGTCAGGGAGCTACGAGCAGTACTTC	CASSLTESGSYEQYF
TRBJ2-5	TRBV6-1	many	NA	TGTGCCAGCTCTAGGTCTAGTTATGGTTCGGAGACCCAGTACTTC	CASSRSSYGSETQYF
TRBJ2-3	TRBV6-6	many	NA	TGTGCCAGCAGTACTCCCTTTGGTACGCAGTATTTT	CASSTPFGTQYF
TRBJ1-3	TRBV19	many	NA	TGTGCCAGTAGTGGGGGCGATTCTGGAAACACCATATATTTT	CASSGGDSGNTIYF
TRBJ2-1	TRBV7-2	many	TRBD2	TGTGCCAGCAGCCCCCCCGTGGGCGGGGGGCCTAGCTCCTACAATGAGCAGTTCTTC	CASSPPVGGGPSSYNEQFF
TRBJ1-2	TRBV20-1	many	TRBD1	TGCAGTGCTAGCCTCTCGGGACAGGGTAGAGGAGGGTATGGCTACACCTTC	CSASLSGQGRGGYGYTF
TRBJ2-6	TRBV27	NA	NA	TGTGCCAGCAGTTTTGGGGGGATTTGGTCCAACGTCCTGACTTTC	CASSFGGIWSNVLTF
TRBJ2-6	TRBV6-1	many	NA	TGTGCCAGCAGCCAGCAGAACTCTGGGGCCAACGTCCTGACTTTC	CASSQQNSGANVLTF
TRBJ2-1	TRBV12-3/TRBV12-4	NA	NA	TGTGCCAGCAGTTGGTTGAATGAGCAGTTCTTC	CASSWLNEQFF
TRBJ1-1	TRBV30	many	NA	TGTGCCCGAAGTCAGGCGAACACTGAAGCTTTCTTT	CARSQANTEAFF
TRBJ1-4	TRBV19	many	TRBD1	TGTGCCAGTAGTGTCCGGACAGGGACTAATGAAAAACTGTTTTTT	CASSVRTGTNEKLFF
TRBJ1-4	TRBV28	many	NA	TGTGCCAGCAGATTTAACGAAAAACTGTTTTTT	CASRFNEKLFF
TRBJ2-1	TRBV20-1	many	NA	TGCAGTGCTAGACCAATGGGGGGCTACAATGAGCAGTTCTTC	CSARPMGGYNEQFF
TRBJ1-4	TRBV3-1	many	TRBD1	TGTGCCAGCAGCCCCGGGACAGGACGCGAAAAACTGTTTTTT	CASSPGTGREKLFF
TRBJ2-3	TRBV9	many	NA	TGTGCCAGCAGCGTGTCGGTGGGTGGTGGGTTGAGAGATACGCAGTATTTT	CASSVSVGGGLRDTQYF